Presented here are 31 T cell receptor beta chains from one specimen sequenced in a study of blood T cell repertoires in COVID-19 (dated by TCRdb to 2020 to 2021). Libraries came from the immunoSEQ multiplex PCR assay. TCRdb carries this immuneACCESS record with in-frame sequences only. Its versions omit some clonotypes, under half of them owing to an unresolved V gene in the studies checked, with the rest unexplained. The sample profile shows more than 200,000 clones; 87% of them were found once. The top ten constitute under 4% of the sample. The sequenced sample was peripheral blood. The receptor source for this set is a man younger than 35 with active or convalescent COVID-19.

This clone came up a few times. The chain links TRBV25-1 to TRBJ1-2; D is undetermined. CDR1 and CDR2 from the germline V gene are MGHDK and SYGVNS. This CDR3 spans 14 amino acids. The V gene lost 1 base and the J gene lost 6 bases, with 12 bases spanning the gap. The CDR3 sequence: CASSESGRANGYTF. The CDR3 DNA reads TGTGCCAGCAGTGAATCAGGCAGAGCAAATGGCTACACCTTC.

The chain is built from TRBV9 and TRBJ2-3; perhaps TRBD1 as D (5 bases). Deletions cut 9 bases from V and 6 bases from J, with 8 bases between. Germline V lookup: CDR1 SGDLS, CDR2 YYNGEE. The CDR3 is 10 residues long. The CDR3 sequence: CATSGDTQYF. The CDR3 nucleotides read TGTGCCACTTCAGGGGATACGCAGTATTTT.

The rearrangement joins TRBV19 to TRBJ2-1; 9 positions agree with TRBD2. Germline CDR1 is LNHDA and CDR2 is SQIVND (reference sequence). This CDR3 is 15 amino acids long. V lost 4 bases to trimming and J lost 3 bases; unmatched junction nucleotides: 4. CDR3: CASSTSGGFYNEQFF. CDR3 bases: TGTGCCAGTAGTACAAGCGGGGGGTTCTACAATGAGCAGTTCTTC.

This clone was observed a single time. The chain has TRBV10-3 and TRBJ2-6; D is uncertain. Per germline, CDR1 ENHRY and CDR2 SYGVKD. This CDR3 has 15 residues. Trimming cost V 10 bases and J 0 bases, with 13 bases left between them. CDR3 sequence reads: CATLSDNSGANVLTF. CDR3 sequence (DNA): TGTGCCACCTTATCCGACAACTCTGGGGCCAACGTCCTGACTTTC.

V gene TRBV19 combines with J gene TRBJ1-6; TRBD1 agrees at 12 bases. CDR1 and CDR2 from the germline V gene are LNHDA and SQIVND (reference sequence). CDR3 size: 16 residues. The V segment lost 4 bases and the J segment 7 bases; nucleotides outside the gene matches: 5. DNA of the CDR3: TGTGCCAGTAGTACTACCGGGACAGGGGGCAATTCACCCCTCCACTTT. It encodes CASSTTGTGGNSPLHF.

V gene TRBV7-2 combines with J gene TRBJ2-1, with D possibly being TRBD2 (5 bases). There are 14 residues in the CDR3. CDR1 and CDR2 from the germline V gene are SGHTA and FQGNSA. V gave up 1 base and J gave up 4 bases, with 8 bases separating them. CDR3 loop: CASSLVLEYNEQFF. DNA for the CDR3: TGTGCCAGCAGCTTAGTACTAGAGTACAATGAGCAGTTCTTC.

This chain connects TRBV9 to TRBJ2-3, with D uncertain. The CDR3 loop spans 14 amino acids. Germline loops: CDR1 SGDLS, CDR2 YYNGEE. Between the trimmed V and J ends, which lost 0 bases and 4 bases, there was a span of 9 bases. The CDR3 reads CASSVAGMADTQYF. The CDR3, as DNA: TGTGCCAGCAGCGTAGCAGGCATGGCAGATACGCAGTATTTT.

The gene calls are TRBV5-1 and TRBJ2-1; 8 bases line up with TRBD2. This CDR3 has 15 amino acids. Germline loops: CDR1 SGHRS, CDR2 YFSETQ. V trimming: 4 bases; J trimming: 2 bases; junction bases outside the gene matches: 5. This chain's CDR3 is CASSPERGPYNEQFF. The DNA for the CDR3 is TGCGCCAGCAGCCCAGAGCGGGGGCCCTACAATGAGCAGTTCTTC. Full variable domain (rest looked up from reference TRBV5-1 and TRBJ2-1): KAGVTQTPRYLIKTRGQQVTLSCSPISGHRSVSWYQQTPGQGLQFLFEYFSETQRNKGNFPGRFSGRQFSNSRSEMNVSTLELGDSALYLCASSPERGPYNEQFFGPGTRLTVL.

The chain combines TRBV3-1 (or the pseudogene TRBV3-2) with TRBJ1-2; D may be TRBD1 (6 bases). The germline CDR1 and CDR2 sequences are LGHDT and YNNKEL (reference sequence). V was pared by 4 bases and J by 5 bases, with 14 bases between. This CDR3 region has 14 residues. The chain's CDR3 is CASSPTAQGYGYTF. The CDR3 nucleotides are TGTGCCAGCAGCCCTACAGCCCAGGGGTATGGCTACACCTTC.

The chain recombines TRBV30 with TRBJ1-1, with D perhaps TRBD1 (6 bases). CDR3 length: 15 amino acids. V was trimmed by 2 bases and J by 4 bases, leaving 17 bases between them. From germline, CDR1 is GTSNPN and CDR2 SVGIG (reference sequence). CDR3 DNA: TGTGCCTGGAGTCCCTTGGGGGGGCTTAGCACTGAAGCTTTCTTT. It translates to CAWSPLGGLSTEAFF. Complete variable domain (other parts from reference TRBV30 and TRBJ1-1): SQTIHQWPATLVQPVGSPLSLECTVEGTSNPNLYWYRQAAGRGLQLLFYSVGIGQISSEVPQNLSASRPQDRQFILSSKKLLLSDSGFYLCAWSPLGGLSTEAFFGQGTRLTVV.

The J gene is TRBJ2-1, the V gene TRBV5-6, with D possibly TRBD1 on 5 matching bases. The CDR3 has 15 residues. Germline V gives CDR1 SGHDT, CDR2 YYEEEE. Trimming left V 4 bases short and J 8 bases short, with 19 bases between. CDR3 in DNA: TGTGCCAGCAGCCCCGGACCGCGAAAAGGGGATGAGCAGTTCTTC. Its protein product is CASSPGPRKGDEQFF.

This sequence joins TRBV6-4 and TRBJ2-2, with 9 bases identical to TRBD2. Unmatched junction bases numbered 7, after V lost 3 bases and J lost 5 bases. This CDR3 comprises 16 residues. Germline V gene sequence: CDR1 MRHNA, CDR2 SNTAGT. CDR3 DNA: TGTGCCAGCAGTGAAGATAGCGGGGGAGAAACCGGGGAGCTGTTTTTT. Its translation is CASSEDSGGETGELFF.

The chain employs TRBV7-9 and TRBJ1-5; D may be TRBD1 (5 bases). The CDR3 runs to 14 residues. Germline loops: CDR1 SEHNR, CDR2 FQNEAQ (reference sequence). The ends were cut back, 5 bases at V and 4 bases at J, with 12 bases in the middle. This CDR3 is CASSPGGWNQPQHF. The DNA of the CDR3 is TGTGCCAGCAGCCCGGGGGGTTGGAATCAGCCCCAGCATTTT.

V usage is TRBV5-1 and J usage is TRBJ2-7; possible D gene TRBD1, 5 bases. The length of the CDR3 is 15 residues. The ends were cut back, 0 bases at V and 6 bases at J, with 16 bases in the middle. Germline lookup yields CDR1 SGHRS and CDR2 YFSETQ. The CDR3 DNA reads as TGCGCCAGCAGCTTGGAGGGCAAAGGGGTCGGCGAGCAGTACTTC. Protein sequence: CASSLEGKGVGEQYF.

This chain links TRBV12-3 or TRBV12-4 with TRBJ2-5, with D uncertain. The CDR3 extends over 13 amino acids. V was trimmed by 3 bases and J by 9 bases, leaving 14 bases between them. The CDR3 sequence: CASSFAGSESQYF. The DNA for the CDR3 is TGTGCCAGCAGTTTCGCCGGGTCCGAGTCCCAGTACTTC.

The chain couples TRBV6-6 to TRBJ2-7; D is perhaps TRBD1 (6 bases). Germline-derived CDR1 and CDR2 are MNHNY and SVGAGI (reference sequence). The CDR3 covers 14 residues. V was pared by 8 bases and J by 5 bases, with 19 bases between. CDR3: CASAYITGSHEQYF. In DNA, the CDR3 is TGTGCCAGCGCCTACATCACAGGGTCCCACGAGCAGTACTTC.

A few counts support this clone. The CDR3 sequence: CASSPPGNNQPQHF. CDR3 DNA sequence: TGTGCCAGCAGCCCCCCCGGGAACAATCAGCCCCAGCATTTT. The V call is TRBV5-5, the J call TRBJ1-5; D not resolved. The CDR3 loop spans 14 amino acids. Germline V lookup: CDR1 SGHKS, CDR2 YYEKEE (reference sequence). The ends were cut back, 4 bases at V and 3 bases at J, with 11 bases in the middle.

The rearrangement links TRBV19 to TRBJ1-6, with 11 bases matching TRBD1. The CDR3 spans 15 residues. The J segment lost 6 bases and the V segment lost 8 bases, leaving 6 bases of the junction unmatched. Germline V gives CDR1 LNHDA, CDR2 SQIVND (reference sequence). The CDR3 reads CASSFGTGGNSPLHF. The CDR3 DNA is TGTGCCAGTTCATTCGGGACAGGGGGTAATTCACCCCTCCACTTT.

V usage is TRBV11-2 and J usage is TRBJ2-3; 8 bases are a match to TRBD2. Trimming removed 1 base from V and 4 bases from J; junction bases left unmatched: 4. This CDR3 spans 15 amino acids. Germline CDR1 SGHAT, CDR2 FQNNGV. The CDR3 coding sequence is TGTGCCAGCAGCTTAGGGCTAGCGGGCCCAGATACGCAGTATTTT. It is translated as CASSLGLAGPDTQYF.

J is TRBJ2-3 and V is TRBV5-1; maybe TRBD1 (6 bases). The V end was cut by 2 bases, the J end by 2 bases, with 18 bases between. This CDR3 contains 17 residues. Germline CDR1 reads SGHRS; CDR2 reads YFSETQ. This CDR3 is CASSLLPLDSYTDTQYF. The DNA for the CDR3 is TGCGCCAGCAGCTTACTTCCCCTGGACAGCTACACAGATACGCAGTATTTT.

The genes are TRBV7-9 and TRBJ1-4; D may be TRBD1 (5 bases). V was trimmed by 1 base and J by 0 bases, leaving 6 bases between them. Germline V gives CDR1 SEHNR, CDR2 FQNEAQ (reference sequence). The CDR3 covers 15 residues. The chain's CDR3 is CASSLEGTTNEKLFF. The CDR3 coding sequence is TGTGCCAGCAGCTTAGAGGGGACAACTAATGAAAAACTGTTTTTT.

This chain connects TRBV9 to TRBJ2-7, with 8 bases lining up with TRBD2. Germline trimming cut 4 bases from V and 2 bases from J; bases unmatched to any gene: 5. This CDR3 contains 14 residues. Germline V CDR1 and CDR2: SGDLS, YYNGEE. This CDR3 is CASSPGLGTYEQYF. For the CDR3, the DNA is TGTGCCAGCAGCCCGGGACTAGGGACCTACGAGCAGTACTTC.

The chain is built from TRBV6-5 and TRBJ1-5, with TRBD1 matching 10 bases. J gave up 3 bases and V 4 bases, and 3 bases lay outside the gene matches. The germline CDR1 and CDR2 sequences are MNHEY and SVGAGI. The CDR3 is 15 residues long. DNA of the CDR3: TGTGCCAGCAGTTGGACAGGGGGATACAATCAGCCCCAGCATTTT. It is translated as CASSWTGGYNQPQHF.

The chain uses TRBV15 and TRBJ1-5, with D maybe TRBD1 (5 bases). The CDR3 runs 19 residues. Trimming cost V 1 base and J 5 bases, with 24 bases left between them. Germline V gene lookup returns CDR1 LNHNV and CDR2 YYDKDF (reference sequence). CDR3 region: CATSRGSPSGPEGHQPQHF. The CDR3 DNA reads as TGTGCCACCAGCAGAGGATCCCCATCTGGCCCGGAGGGACATCAGCCCCAGCATTTT.

The rearrangement joins TRBV21-1 to TRBJ1-2; the D segment call TRBD1 is taken from the table without a DNA check. TRBV21-1 counts as a pseudogene. CDR3 length: 14 residues. CDR3 loop: CASSVQGGRDGYTF. CDR3 coding DNA: TGTGCCAGCAGCGTACAGGGGGGACGTGATGGCTACACCTTC.

This clone was found once. The chain uses TRBV29-1 and TRBJ2-7; weak D call: TRBD1 (6 bases). CDR3 size: 12 residues. In germline, CDR1 is SQVTM, CDR2 ANQGSEA. The V and J ends lost 2 bases and 4 bases respectively, with 9 bases between them. The DNA of the CDR3 is TGCAGCGTTGAAAGGGGGAGTTACGAGCAGTACTTC. This gives the protein CSVERGSYEQYF.

The V gene is TRBV4-1, the J gene TRBJ1-5; D might be TRBD1 (5 bases). Germline values: CDR1 MGHRA, CDR2 YSYEKL. Trimming pared 4 bases from V and 1 base from J, leaving 11 bases between. CDR3 length: 15 residues. The CDR3 spells CASSLMTESNQPQHF. For the CDR3, the DNA is TGCGCCAGCAGCCTCATGACAGAAAGCAATCAGCCCCAGCATTTT.

The chain has TRBV4-3 and TRBJ2-1, with 8 bases identical to TRBD1. The CDR3 totals 14 residues. In germline, CDR1 is LGHNA, CDR2 YSLEER. J lost 6 bases, V lost 2 bases, and 3 bases had no gene match. DNA for the CDR3: TGCGCCAGCAGCCAACTCCAGGGGGCCAATGAGCAGTTCTTC. Protein sequence: CASSQLQGANEQFF.

V is TRBV19 and J is TRBJ2-4; D possibly corresponds to TRBD2 (5 bases). V was pared by 1 base and J by 0 bases, with 13 bases between. Germline loops: CDR1 LNHDA, CDR2 SQIVND (reference sequence). This CDR3 region has 17 residues. The CDR3 DNA reads as TGTGCCAGTAGTATAGTAGCAGCGGTCCTAGCCAAAAACATTCAGTACTTC. Its translation is CASSIVAAVLAKNIQYF.

The chain couples TRBV7-9 to TRBJ2-1; TRBD2 agrees at 9 bases. The CDR3 loop spans 17 amino acids. The germline V gene encodes CDR1 SEHNR and CDR2 FQNEAQ (reference sequence). The V and J ends lost 5 bases and 5 bases, in that order; junction bases with no gene match: 13. CDR3 residues: CASSQSRTSEFNNEQFF. Written as DNA, the CDR3 is TGTGCCAGCAGCCAATCAAGGACTAGCGAGTTCAACAATGAGCAGTTCTTC.

V usage is TRBV18 and J usage is TRBJ1-5, with unresolved D. The CDR3 sequence is 16 residues long. V shed 2 bases and J shed 0 bases, with 11 bases lying between them. Germline V CDR1 and CDR2: KGHSH, LQKENI. Here the CDR3 DNA reads TGTGCCAGCTCACCAGAGTACAGAGATAGCAATCAGCCCCAGCATTTT. Its protein is CASSPEYRDSNQPQHF.